This T cell receptor (beta chain) was identified in a study of OX40 agonist ivuxolimab in advanced cancers. Across the study: Patients were dosed intravenously with ivuxolimab at 0.01 to 10 mg/kg every 2 weeks. Averaging about 60 years in age, with a range of roughly 20 to 79, the cohort was approximately 87% male.

Only in-frame clones appear in the TCRdb table, and some are missing; sequencing was by immunoSEQ multiplex PCR. The sample contains more than 50,000 clones, approximately 90% of which appear only once. Germline values: CDR1 MNHEY, CDR2 SMNVEV (reference sequence). The trim removed 6 bases at V and 6 bases at J, leaving 15 bases unmatched. The CDR3 loop spans 18 amino acids. The specimen was CD4+ or CD8+ T cells sorted from blood, collected in a trial of the OX40 agonist ivuxolimab. The J gene is TRBJ2-2, the V gene TRBV27; 11 bases agree with TRBD2. The TCR comes from an adult with an advanced solid tumor such as melanoma, head and neck, liver or kidney cancer. CDR3 DNA: TGTGCCAGCAGCTCCCTTCTTAGCGGGGGGGCTAGGTCCGGGGAGCTGTTTTTT. Its protein is CASSSLLSGGARSGELFF.